This T cell receptor beta chain is drawn from a study of blood T cell repertoires in COVID-19. Study-level information: COVID-19 samples, acute and convalescent, were from the United States, Italy and Spain. T cells, B-cell-depleted T cells, or PBMCs provided the cDNA or gDNA that served as material.

The CDR3 totals 14 residues. V dropped 1 base and J dropped 6 bases, with 11 bases sitting between them. CDR1 SNHLY and CDR2 FYNNEI come from the germline V gene. Original processing methods: Reference gene primer amplification in the assay estimated nucleated cell counts. TCRdb's table, derived via immunoSEQ multiplex PCR, lists solely in-frame clones and lacks some. The D gene and trimming were derived from the DNA, and the V and J assignments and clone size from that table. The sample contains about 80,000 clones, less than 90% of which appear only once. The chain carries TRBV2 and TRBJ2-3, with no clear D. The sequence was collected from a man in his 60s with active or convalescent COVID-19. The sample was peripheral blood. The CDR3 nucleotides are TGTGCCAGCAGTGAAGGCAGCGTCTTGGATACGCAGTATTTT. Protein product: CASSEGSVLDTQYF.